The entry below describes one TCR beta chain. Its specificity is not known. This specimen belongs to a study of shared clonotypes between healthy human individuals. Researchers ran the assay at a deep level. It was approximately 280 ng DNA, roughly 30,000 T cell genomes, that went into each replicate PCR of unsorted PBMC. The table came from immunoSEQ multiplex PCR; TCRdb's copy has only in-frame clones and leaves some out. The data hold about 460,000 clones, with 70% to 80% observed a single time. Study results and caveats: Depth of sequencing was expected to influence donor clonotype sharing.

The receptor comes from a woman between 40 and 50 years old in good health. Some clones in this sample may be carry-over from other donors' samples. Sequenced material: PBMCs.

DNA of the CDR3: TGTGCCAGCAAAAGACAGGGCTCCTACGAGCAGTACTTC. It translates to CASKRQGSYEQYF. The rearrangement joins TRBV27 to TRBJ2-7, with 7 positions matching TRBD1. Germline loops: CDR1 MNHEY, CDR2 SMNVEV (reference sequence). CDR3 length equals 13 residues. Trimming took 7 bases from V and 0 from J; bases not matched to a gene: 3.